This passage covers 3 T cell receptor beta chains from one sample sequenced in a study of control samples from healthy donors and cancer patients. Sequencing used immunoSEQ multiplex PCR; TCRdb keeps in-frame clones, though not all of them. This sample carries over 100,000 clones, around nine tenths of them seen once, and the ten largest clones take 15% to 20%. Material: blood. The receptors were gathered from a woman in her forties or fifties in good health.

The chain links TRBV5-1 to TRBJ2-3, with D tentatively TRBD2 (6 bases). Trimming removed 7 bases at V and 10 bases at J, with 10 bases between. This CDR3 region has 10 residues. Germline CDR1 and CDR2: SGHRS and YFSETQ. CDR3 region: CASRGIAQYF. CDR3 in DNA: TGCGCCAGCCGGGGGATAGCGCAGTATTTT.

The V gene is TRBV6-5, the J gene TRBJ2-3; 8 nucleotides match TRBD2. V lost 11 bases and J lost 3; bases outside the gene matches: 13. The CDR3 has 15 residues. Germline values: CDR1 MNHEY, CDR2 SVGAGI. CDR3 sequence reads: CAARRAGDGTDTQYF. The CDR3 DNA follows: TGTGCCGCCCGGCGAGCGGGAGACGGGACAGATACGCAGTATTTT.

This chain joins TRBV1 and TRBJ1-1; the tabulated D call, TRBD1, remains unverified against the DNA. TRBV1 counts as a pseudogene. The length of the CDR3 is 16 residues. DNA for the CDR3: TGCACCAGCAGCCAACCTTTACAGGGGGCGAACACTGAAGCTTTCTTT. Translation gives CTSSQPLQGANTEAFF.